Below, one TCR beta chain is given with its context. The record originates from a study of T cell changes during pregnancy in multiple sclerosis. Trimming cost V 4 bases and J 3 bases, with 13 bases left between them. The CDR3 is 14 amino acids. Germline CDR1 reads MGHDK; CDR2 reads SYGVNS. TCRdb's table, derived via immunoSEQ multiplex PCR, lists solely in-frame clones and lacks some. The table lists under 50,000 clones, about 92% of them singletons. The receptor comes from a female donor with multiple sclerosis, enrolled in a pregnancy study. The sequences come from CD8+ T cells from peripheral blood mononuclear cells, collected before pregnancy. This chain links TRBV25-1 with TRBJ2-7, with D possibly TRBD1 on 6 matching bases. CDR3 region: CASSGPDRGYEQYF. As DNA, the CDR3 is TGTGCCAGCAGTGGACCGGACAGAGGCTACGAGCAGTACTTC.